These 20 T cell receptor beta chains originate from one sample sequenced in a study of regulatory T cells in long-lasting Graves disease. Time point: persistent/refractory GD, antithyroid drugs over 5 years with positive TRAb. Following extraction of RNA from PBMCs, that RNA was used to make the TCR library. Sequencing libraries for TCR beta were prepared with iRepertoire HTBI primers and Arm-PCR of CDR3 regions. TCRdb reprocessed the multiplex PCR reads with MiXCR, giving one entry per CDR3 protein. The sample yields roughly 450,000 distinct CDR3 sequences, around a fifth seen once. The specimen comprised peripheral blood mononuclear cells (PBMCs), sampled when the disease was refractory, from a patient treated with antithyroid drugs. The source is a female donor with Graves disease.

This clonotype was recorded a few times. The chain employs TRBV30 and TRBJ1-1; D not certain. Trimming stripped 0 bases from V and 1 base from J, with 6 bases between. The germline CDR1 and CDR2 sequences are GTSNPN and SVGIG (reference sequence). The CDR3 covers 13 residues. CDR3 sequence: CAWSVSRNTEAFF. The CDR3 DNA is TGTGCCTGGAGTGTATCCCGGAACACTGAAGCTTTCTTT.

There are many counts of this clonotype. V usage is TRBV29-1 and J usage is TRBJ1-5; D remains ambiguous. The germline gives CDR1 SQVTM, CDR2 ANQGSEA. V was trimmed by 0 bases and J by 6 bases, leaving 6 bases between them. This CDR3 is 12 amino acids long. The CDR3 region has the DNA TGCAGCGTTGAAGAATGGGGTCAGCCCCAGCATTTT. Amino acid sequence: CSVEEWGQPQHF.

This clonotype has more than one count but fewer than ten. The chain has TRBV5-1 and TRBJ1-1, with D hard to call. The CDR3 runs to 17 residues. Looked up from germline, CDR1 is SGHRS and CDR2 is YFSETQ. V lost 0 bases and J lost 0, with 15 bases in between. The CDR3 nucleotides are TGCGCCAGCAGCTTGGGGATATACGGGCGCCTGAACACTGAAGCTTTCTTT. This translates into CASSLGIYGRLNTEAFF.

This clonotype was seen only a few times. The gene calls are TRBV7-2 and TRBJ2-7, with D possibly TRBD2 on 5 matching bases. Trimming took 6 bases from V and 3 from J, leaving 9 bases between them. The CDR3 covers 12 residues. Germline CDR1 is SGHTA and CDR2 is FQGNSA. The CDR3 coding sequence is TGTGCCAGCAGAGGACTCGTCTACGAGCAGTACTTC. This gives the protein CASRGLVYEQYF. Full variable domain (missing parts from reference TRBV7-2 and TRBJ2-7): GAGVSQSPSNKVTEKGKDVELRCDPISGHTALYWYRQSLGQGLEFLIYFQGNSAPDKSGLPSDRFSAERTGGSVSTLTIQRTQQEDSAVYLCASRGLVYEQYFGPGTRLTVT.

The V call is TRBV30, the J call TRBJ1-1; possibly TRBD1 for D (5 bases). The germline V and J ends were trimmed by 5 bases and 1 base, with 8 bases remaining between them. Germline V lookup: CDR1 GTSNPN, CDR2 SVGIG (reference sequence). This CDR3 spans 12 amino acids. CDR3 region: CAWGTPNTEAFF. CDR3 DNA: TGTGCCTGGGGGACGCCGAACACTGAAGCTTTCTTT.

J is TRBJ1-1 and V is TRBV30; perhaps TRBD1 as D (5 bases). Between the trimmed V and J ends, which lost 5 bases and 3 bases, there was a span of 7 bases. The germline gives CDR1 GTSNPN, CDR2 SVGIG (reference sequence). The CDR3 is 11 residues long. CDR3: CAWDSDTEAFF. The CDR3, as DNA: TGTGCCTGGGACAGTGACACTGAAGCTTTCTTT. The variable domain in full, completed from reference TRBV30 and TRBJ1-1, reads SQTIHQWPATLVQPVGSPLSLECTVEGTSNPNLYWYRQAAGRGLQLLFYSVGIGQISSEVPQNLSASRPQDRQFILSSKKLLLSDSGFYLCAWDSDTEAFFGQGTRLTVV.

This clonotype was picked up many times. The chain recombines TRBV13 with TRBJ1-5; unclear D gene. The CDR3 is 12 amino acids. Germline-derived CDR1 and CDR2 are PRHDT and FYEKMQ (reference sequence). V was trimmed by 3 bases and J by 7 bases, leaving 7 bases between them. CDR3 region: CASSLRTQPQHF. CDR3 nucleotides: TGTGCCAGCAGCTTGCGGACCCAGCCCCAGCATTTT. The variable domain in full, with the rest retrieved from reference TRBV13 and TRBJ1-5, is AAGVIQSPRHLIKEKRETATLKCYPIPRHDTVYWYQQGPGQDPQFLISFYEKMQSDKGSIPDRFSAQQFSDYHSELNMSSLELGDSALYFCASSLRTQPQHFGDGTRLSIL.

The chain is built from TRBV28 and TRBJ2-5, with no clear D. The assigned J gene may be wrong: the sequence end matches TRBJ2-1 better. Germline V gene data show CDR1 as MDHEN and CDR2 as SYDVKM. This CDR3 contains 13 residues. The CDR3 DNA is TGTGCCAGCAGTTCCTTTCCTTCCAGTGGGCAGTTCTTC. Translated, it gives CASSSFPSSGQFF.

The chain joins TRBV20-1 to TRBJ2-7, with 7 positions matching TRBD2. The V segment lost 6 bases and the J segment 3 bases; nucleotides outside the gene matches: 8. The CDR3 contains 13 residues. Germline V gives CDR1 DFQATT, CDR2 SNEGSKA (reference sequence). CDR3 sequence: CSAEGLPIYEQYF. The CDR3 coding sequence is TGCAGTGCCGAGGGACTACCAATCTACGAGCAGTACTTC.

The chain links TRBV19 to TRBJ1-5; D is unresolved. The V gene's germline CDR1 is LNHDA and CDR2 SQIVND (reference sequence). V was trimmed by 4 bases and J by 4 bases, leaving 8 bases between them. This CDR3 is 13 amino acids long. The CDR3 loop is CASSRGENQPQHF. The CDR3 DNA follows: TGTGCCAGTAGTAGGGGAGAAAATCAGCCCCAGCATTTT.

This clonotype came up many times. CDR3 DNA sequence: TGTGCCAGCAGTGGGAGCGAAGGGGAAGCTTTCTTT. Translating gives CASSGSEGEAFF. This chain links TRBV6-1 with TRBJ1-1; unclear D gene. V was trimmed by 4 bases and J by 8 bases, leaving 11 bases between them. Germline loops: CDR1 MNHNS, CDR2 SASEGT. The CDR3 is made up of 12 amino acids.

The DNA of the CDR3 is TGTGCCAGTAGTATTTTGGGGGCCACTGAAGCTTTCTTT. Its translation: CASSILGATEAFF. The chain links TRBV19 to TRBJ1-1; possibly TRBD1 for D (6 bases). Trimming pared 3 bases from V and 4 bases from J, leaving 9 bases between. The CDR3 covers 13 residues. Germline V lookup: CDR1 LNHDA, CDR2 SQIVND (reference sequence).

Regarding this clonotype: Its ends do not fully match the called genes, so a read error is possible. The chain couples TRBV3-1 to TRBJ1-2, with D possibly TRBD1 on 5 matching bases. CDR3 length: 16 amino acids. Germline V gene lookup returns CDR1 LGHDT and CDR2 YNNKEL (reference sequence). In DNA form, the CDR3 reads TGTGCCAGCAGCCAATCCTTGGACGGACACATCTATGGCTACGCCTTC. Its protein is CASSQSLDGHIYGYAF.

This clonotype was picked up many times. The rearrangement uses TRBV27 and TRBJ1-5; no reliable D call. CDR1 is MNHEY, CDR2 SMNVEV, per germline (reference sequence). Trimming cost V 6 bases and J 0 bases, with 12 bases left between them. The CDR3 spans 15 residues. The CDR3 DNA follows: TGTGCCAGCAGGGACCCTAGGGATAGCAATCAGCCCCAGCATTTT. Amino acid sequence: CASRDPRDSNQPQHF.

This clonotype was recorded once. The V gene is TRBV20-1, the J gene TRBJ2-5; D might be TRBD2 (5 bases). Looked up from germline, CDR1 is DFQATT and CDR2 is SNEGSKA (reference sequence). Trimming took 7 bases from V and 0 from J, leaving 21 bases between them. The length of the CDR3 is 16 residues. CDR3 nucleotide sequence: TGCAGTGTTCTCTATTGGAGCGGCCAAAACCAAGAGACCCAGTACTTC. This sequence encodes CSVLYWSGQNQETQYF.

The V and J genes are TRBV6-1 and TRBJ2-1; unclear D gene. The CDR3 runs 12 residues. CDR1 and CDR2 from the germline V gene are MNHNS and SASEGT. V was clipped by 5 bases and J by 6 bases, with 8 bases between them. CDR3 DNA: TGTGCCAGCAGTCGCCGGAGCAATGAGCAGTTCTTC. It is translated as CASSRRSNEQFF.

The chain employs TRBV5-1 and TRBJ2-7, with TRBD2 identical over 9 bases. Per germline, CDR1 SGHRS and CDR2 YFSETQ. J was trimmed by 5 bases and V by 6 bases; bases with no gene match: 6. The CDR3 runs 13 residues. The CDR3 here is CASTGTSIHEQYF. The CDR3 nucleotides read TGCGCCAGCACCGGGACTAGCATCCACGAGCAGTACTTC.

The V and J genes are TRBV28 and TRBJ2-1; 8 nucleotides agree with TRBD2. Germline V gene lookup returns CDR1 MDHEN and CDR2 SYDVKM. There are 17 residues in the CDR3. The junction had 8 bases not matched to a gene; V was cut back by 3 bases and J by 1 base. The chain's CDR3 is CASSLIGSGVSYNEQFF. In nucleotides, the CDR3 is TGTGCCAGCAGTTTGATAGGTAGCGGGGTTTCCTACAATGAGCAGTTCTTC.

CDR3 nucleotide sequence: TGCAGTGCTAGGTGGGACGGCCAGGGTCAGCCCCAGCATTTT. Its protein product is CSARWDGQGQPQHF. V gene TRBV20-1 combines with J gene TRBJ1-5, with D tentatively TRBD1 (5 bases). Trimming took off 3 bases at V and 6 bases at J, with 15 bases between the two ends. Germline loops: CDR1 DFQATT, CDR2 SNEGSKA (reference sequence). This CDR3 has 14 residues.

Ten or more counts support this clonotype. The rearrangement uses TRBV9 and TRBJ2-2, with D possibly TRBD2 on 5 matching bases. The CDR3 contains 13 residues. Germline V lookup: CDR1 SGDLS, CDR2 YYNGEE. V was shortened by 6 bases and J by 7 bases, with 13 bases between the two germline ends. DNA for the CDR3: TGTGCCAGCAACGCCCGTGAGGGCGGGGAGCTGTTTTTT. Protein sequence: CASNAREGGELFF.